Listed here are 14 T cell receptor beta chains from one sample, sequenced in a study of T cells in Graves' hyperthyroidism and ophthalmopathy. It was RNA transcripts that yielded the amplified TCR beta CDR3 regions. HTBI primers were employed in a first-round RT-PCR of the TCR CDR3. TCRdb analysed the multiplex PCR reads with MiXCR anew, one entry per CDR3 protein. The table has 450,000 to 650,000 distinct CDR3 sequences, over 15% seen once. The sequenced sample was blood. The origin of the receptors is a woman between 18 and 29 years old with Graves' ophthalmopathy.

Ten or more counts support this clonotype. J is TRBJ1-5 and V is TRBV13; 7 nucleotides align to TRBD1. The CDR3 spans 15 residues. V gave up 5 bases and J gave up 2 bases; unmatched junction bases: 6. CDR1 PRHDT and CDR2 FYEKMQ come from the germline V gene (reference sequence). The CDR3 loop reads CASSDSGQRNQPQHF. The CDR3 DNA sequence: TGTGCCAGCAGCGACTCGGGACAGCGCAATCAGCCCCAGCATTTT.

As to this clonotype: One junction end disagrees with the germline gene, perhaps due to a read error. The chain recombines TRBV7-6 with TRBJ2-1; TRBD1 might be the D (5 bases). CDR3 size: 17 residues. Germline V CDR1 and CDR2: SGHVS, FNYEAQ. The CDR3: CASSLNRGRASYNEQSF. DNA for the CDR3: TGTGCCAGCAGCTTGAACCGAGGCAGGGCCTCCTACAATGAGCAGTCCTTC.

The genes are TRBV30 and TRBJ2-1; perhaps TRBD2 as D (5 bases). Germline CDR1 is GTSNPN and CDR2 is SVGIG (reference sequence). Trimming cost V 0 bases and J 0 bases, with 12 bases left between them. The CDR3 loop spans 16 amino acids. CDR3 in DNA: TGTGCCTGGAGTGTATCCTACAGCGGCTCCTACAATGAGCAGTTCTTC. Protein sequence: CAWSVSYSGSYNEQFF.

This clonotype was counted between two and nine times. V gene TRBV11-2 combines with J gene TRBJ1-2; 7 positions agree with TRBD1. Trimming at V came to 5 bases and at J to 5 bases, leaving 8 bases not matched to a gene. Per germline, CDR1 SGHAT and CDR2 FQNNGV. The CDR3 has 14 amino acids. The CDR3 region has the DNA TGTGCCAGCAGCCCCCCGGGACAGTTATATGGCTACACCTTC. Protein product: CASSPPGQLYGYTF.

V gene TRBV25-1 combines with J gene TRBJ2-5; D is perhaps TRBD1 (6 bases). CDR3 length equals 17 residues. Per the germline V gene, CDR1 is MGHDK and CDR2 is SYGVNS. Trimming stripped 3 bases from V and 4 bases from J, with 21 bases between. For the CDR3, the DNA is TGTGCCAGCAGTGACCCCGCCGGGACACAATGGGGAGAGACCCAGTACTTC. Translated, it gives CASSDPAGTQWGETQYF. The full variable domain, with the rest looked up from reference TRBV25-1 and TRBJ2-5, is EADIYQTPRYLVIGTGKKITLECSQTMGHDKMYWYQQDPGMELHLIHYSYGVNSTEKGDLSSESTVSRIRTEHFPLTLESARPSHTSQYLCASSDPAGTQWGETQYFGPGTRLLVL.

In regard to this clonotype: Sequence at one end of the junction differs from germline and may be a read error. The CDR3 nucleotides are TGTGCCACCAGCAGAGACCGGAGCTCCTATAATTCACCCCTCTACTTT. This encodes CATSRDRSSYNSPLYF. This chain uses TRBV15 with TRBJ1-6, with D unclear. The V gene's germline CDR1 is LNHNV and CDR2 YYDKDF (reference sequence). The CDR3 sequence is 16 residues long.

This clonotype was detected ten times or more. The chain joins TRBV28 to TRBJ2-6; D is unresolved. The CDR3 runs to 16 residues. Trimming stripped 6 bases from V and 0 bases from J, with 12 bases between. CDR1 is MDHEN and CDR2 is SYDVKM in the germline V gene. CDR3 amino acids: CASSSPGVSGANVLTF. The CDR3, as DNA: TGTGCCAGCAGCTCCCCGGGTGTCTCTGGGGCCAACGTCCTGACTTTC.

This clonotype was observed many times. This chain uses TRBV15 with TRBJ2-7, with 10 bases identical to TRBD2. CDR1 is LNHNV and CDR2 is YYDKDF in the germline V gene (reference sequence). The ends lost 3 bases at V and 0 bases at J; junction bases unmatched: 5. The CDR3 has 16 amino acids. The CDR3 is CATSSDRTSGSYEQYF. The DNA of the CDR3 is TGTGCCACCAGCAGCGATCGGACTAGCGGCTCCTACGAGCAGTACTTC.

The genes are TRBV18 and TRBJ2-2, with TRBD1 identical over 7 bases. With V trimmed by 5 bases and J by 4 bases, 13 bases remained unmatched. Germline V gene sequence: CDR1 KGHSH, CDR2 LQKENI. This CDR3 region has 17 residues. CDR3 bases: TGTGCCAGCTCAAAACAACAGGGGCCCCGGGGCACCGGGGAGCTGTTTTTT. Its protein product is CASSKQQGPRGTGELFF.

For this clonotype: The germline gene is not matched at one end of the junction; a read error may be the cause. This chain joins TRBV27 and TRBJ1-1, with TRBD1 matching over 7 bases. Germline V gene data show CDR1 as MNHEY and CDR2 as SMNVEV (reference sequence). This CDR3 spans 13 amino acids. CDR3 nucleotides: TGTGCCAGCAGTTTATTCGACAGGGATGAAGCTCTCTTT. This translates into CASSLFDRDEALF.

This clonotype has at least ten counts. CDR3 bases: TGCGCCAGCAGCCGAGAAACAGGGGTTAACTATGGCTACACCTTC. Amino acids: CASSRETGVNYGYTF. The chain uses TRBV5-1 and TRBJ1-2; 7 positions match TRBD1. The junction had 7 bases not matched to a gene; V was cut back by 4 bases and J by 1 base. Germline values: CDR1 SGHRS, CDR2 YFSETQ. CDR3 length: 15 residues.

This clonotype was seen a handful of times. The chain employs TRBV11-3 and TRBJ1-1; possible D gene TRBD1, 5 bases. Germline V gives CDR1 SGHNT, CDR2 YENEEA. CDR3 length: 14 residues. V was shortened by 9 bases and J by 6 bases, with 20 bases between the two germline ends. CDR3 amino acids: CASSLASRAPEAFF. The CDR3, as DNA: TGTGCCAGTAGCCTGGCTTCCAGGGCCCCTGAAGCTTTCTTT.

This clonotype has at least ten counts. This chain connects TRBV6-1 to TRBJ2-5; 13 bases are shared with TRBD2. The CDR3 loop spans 16 amino acids. The V gene end was trimmed by 5 bases and the J gene end by 7 bases; junction bases not matched to a gene: 10. From germline, CDR1 is MNHNS and CDR2 SASEGT. In DNA form, the CDR3 reads TGTGCCAGCAGTAATACCGGGACTAGCGGGAAAAGGACCCAGTACTTC. Residues: CASSNTGTSGKRTQYF.

This clonotype was detected many times. This chain joins TRBV2 and TRBJ2-3, with a tentative D call TRBD2 (6 bases). Looked up from germline, CDR1 is SNHLY and CDR2 is FYNNEI. V lost 9 bases and J lost 4, with 17 bases in between. This CDR3 is built from 14 residues. The CDR3 reads CASSGPNSPDTQYF. The CDR3 DNA is TGTGCCAGTAGCGGTCCTAACTCCCCAGATACGCAGTATTTT.